Below, 21 T cell receptor beta chains from the same sample are listed, as sequenced in a study of beta chain features in type 1 diabetes. Study-wide results and limits: Among all four CD4+ subsets, Type 1 diabetes patients had TCRB CDR3s that were moderately but significantly shorter.

Sequenced material consisted of expressed TCRB transcripts (all of the isolated RNA was reverse transcribed). The data were produced by immunoSEQ multiplex PCR, yet TCRdb's version contains in-frame clones alone and is incomplete. The profile shows some 640,000 clones, more than 12% of them singletons. Their recognized antigens are unknown. The material sequenced was naive CD4+ T cells from blood. These receptor sequences come from a man aged 18 to 30 with type 1 diabetes.

The chain uses TRBV5-1 and TRBJ1-1; D is unclear. Trimming removed 1 base at V and 3 bases at J, with 13 bases between. This CDR3 is 15 amino acids long. Germline V gene lookup returns CDR1 SGHRS and CDR2 YFSETQ. CDR3 loop: CASSLIPGSDTEAFF. The CDR3 DNA follows: TGCGCCAGCAGCTTGATCCCGGGATCGGACACTGAAGCTTTCTTT.

This clone was seen more than once but under ten times. V gene TRBV25-1 combines with J gene TRBJ2-1, with 8 positions matching TRBD2. The CDR3 runs to 13 residues. The germline gives CDR1 MGHDK, CDR2 SYGVNS. J lost 3 bases, V lost 10 bases, and 5 bases had no gene match. The CDR3 bases are TGTGCCACAGCTAGCGGGCACTACAATGAGCAGTTCTTC. It codes for CATASGHYNEQFF.

CDR3 DNA: TGTGCCAGCAGTTTATTGGGCTTGGGAGGGACCCAGTACTTC. It yields the protein CASSLLGLGGTQYF. The chain recombines TRBV28 with TRBJ2-5; D possibly corresponds to TRBD2 (6 bases). This CDR3 has 14 residues. CDR1 and CDR2 (germline): MDHEN, SYDVKM. The germline V and J ends were trimmed by 1 base and 7 bases, with 13 bases remaining between them.

V gene TRBV7-2 combines with J gene TRBJ2-2; D tentatively fits TRBD1 or TRBD2 (6 bases each). In germline, CDR1 is SGHTA, CDR2 FQGNSA. V was cut by 0 bases and J by 7 bases, with 15 bases left in between. The CDR3 length is 16 residues. The CDR3 loop is CASSLAGLGGGGELFF. CDR3 in DNA: TGTGCCAGCAGCTTAGCAGGGCTGGGGGGCGGCGGGGAGCTGTTTTTT.

This sequence joins TRBV9 and TRBJ1-1; D is uncertain. V lost 0 bases to trimming and J lost 3 bases, with 12 bases between them. Germline lookup yields CDR1 SGDLS and CDR2 YYNGEE. CDR3 length: 15 residues. CDR3 region: CASSVAARRDTEAFF. CDR3 DNA: TGTGCCAGCAGCGTAGCTGCGCGGAGGGACACTGAAGCTTTCTTT.

The gene calls are TRBV5-4 and TRBJ1-2, with D uncertain. The germline gives CDR1 SGHNT, CDR2 YYREEE (reference sequence). CDR3 length: 16 amino acids. Deletions cut 0 bases from V and 6 bases from J, with 18 bases between. In DNA, the CDR3 is TGTGCCAGCAGCTTGGCCAAGGTCAGGACGAGGGATGGCTACACCTTC. Amino acids: CASSLAKVRTRDGYTF.

This clone has just a few counts. V is TRBV4-2 and J is TRBJ2-3; 11 positions match TRBD2. Trimming removed 3 bases from V and 4 bases from J; junction bases left unmatched: 15. From germline, CDR1 is LGHNA and CDR2 YNFKEQ. The CDR3 length is 19 residues. CDR3 region: CASSQTAIPGTSGSDTQYF. The DNA for the CDR3 is TGTGCCAGCAGCCAGACAGCGATACCCGGGACTAGCGGCTCAGATACGCAGTATTTT.

The chain couples TRBV5-1 to TRBJ2-3; tentatively, D is TRBD2 (6 bases). V lost 4 bases and J 2 bases, leaving 8 bases between the germline ends. The CDR3 has 13 residues. Germline V gene data show CDR1 as SGHRS and CDR2 as YFSETQ. The CDR3 protein is CASSRDFTDTQYF. The CDR3 DNA reads TGCGCCAGCAGCAGGGACTTCACAGATACGCAGTATTTT.

This clone was seen only a few times. The chain carries TRBV4-2 and TRBJ1-2; 8 nucleotides match TRBD1. The CDR3 has 16 residues. Losses at the gene ends were 1 base for V and 4 bases for J; bases not matched to a gene: 8. The germline V gene has CDR1 LGHNA and CDR2 YNFKEQ. CDR3 protein: CASSQAPDRDTYGYTF. CDR3 bases: TGTGCCAGCAGCCAAGCCCCGGACAGGGATACCTATGGCTACACCTTC.

This clone was seen a few times. This chain links TRBV9 with TRBJ2-1; 13 nucleotides match TRBD2. Germline CDR1 reads SGDLS; CDR2 reads YYNGEE. The trim removed 0 bases at V and 8 bases at J, leaving 5 bases unmatched. This CDR3 has 16 amino acids. The CDR3 protein is CASSVATSGGAYEQFF. Here the CDR3 DNA reads TGTGCCAGCAGCGTAGCTACTAGCGGGGGGGCCTATGAGCAGTTCTTC.

In this sample, this clone turned up a few times. The chain recombines TRBV4-2 with TRBJ1-5; D possibly corresponds to TRBD1 (6 bases). Germline loops: CDR1 LGHNA, CDR2 YNFKEQ. The CDR3 sequence is 15 residues long. Trimming took 6 bases from V and 2 from J, leaving 14 bases between them. The CDR3 protein is CASSHRDQGNQPQHF. In DNA form, the CDR3 reads TGTGCCAGCAGTCACAGGGATCAGGGCAATCAGCCCCAGCATTTT.

The V gene is TRBV7-9, the J gene TRBJ2-5; 11 nucleotides align to TRBD2. Germline V gene data show CDR1 as SEHNR and CDR2 as FQNEAQ (reference sequence). The CDR3 runs to 15 residues. V shed 3 bases, J shed 13 bases, and the junction held 13 bases outside the gene matches. The CDR3 sequence: CASSFGQLAGDPPYF. The CDR3 bases are TGTGCCAGCAGCTTCGGGCAACTAGCGGGGGACCCCCCGTACTTC.

A few counts support this clone. The CDR3 loop reads CAISWGGLTQYF. The CDR3 DNA follows: TGTGCCATCAGCTGGGGGGGCCTTACGCAGTATTTT. The V gene is TRBV10-3, the J gene TRBJ2-3, with TRBD2 as a possible D gene (7 bases). The CDR3 loop spans 12 amino acids. V was pared by 6 bases and J by 8 bases, with 12 bases between. Looked up from germline, CDR1 is ENHRY and CDR2 is SYGVKD.

Comment on this clone: An end of the junction differs from the germline gene, which may be a read error. V is TRBV10-3 and J is TRBJ2-7, with TRBD1 identical over 8 bases. There are 14 residues in the CDR3. Germline CDR1 and CDR2: ENHRY and SYGVKD. CDR3 sequence: CAIRGAGGSFEQYF. As DNA, the CDR3 is TGTGCCATCAGGGGAGCAGGGGGCTCCTTCGAGCAGTACTTC.

This clone has more than one count but fewer than ten. This chain connects TRBV4-1 to TRBJ2-3, with D maybe TRBD2 (6 bases). Between the trimmed V and J ends, which lost 4 bases and 0 bases, there was a span of 17 bases. CDR3 size: 17 residues. The V gene's germline CDR1 is MGHRA and CDR2 YSYEKL. CDR3 bases: TGCGCCAGCAGCCCGATCGGGGGAGCATCTAGCACAGATACGCAGTATTTT. The encoded protein is CASSPIGGASSTDTQYF.

Comment on this clone: Other DNA sequences of this sample code for an identical CDR3. This rearrangement joins TRBV30 to TRBJ1-1; D is ambiguous. Looked up from germline, CDR1 is GTSNPN and CDR2 is SVGIG (reference sequence). The CDR3 consists of 15 residues. Deletions cut 0 bases from V and 0 bases from J, with 11 bases between. The CDR3 loop is CAWSVSSGLNTEAFF. The CDR3 region has the DNA TGTGCCTGGAGTGTATCGTCTGGACTGAACACTGAAGCTTTCTTT. Combining the CDR3 with reference TRBV30 and TRBJ1-1 gives the whole variable domain SQTIHQWPATLVQPVGSPLSLECTVEGTSNPNLYWYRQAAGRGLQLLFYSVGIGQISSEVPQNLSASRPQDRQFILSSKKLLLSDSGFYLCAWSVSSGLNTEAFFGQGTRLTVV.

This clone showed up just a few times. The chain recombines TRBV7-2 with TRBJ2-7; 8 bases match TRBD2. The trim removed 2 bases at V and 0 bases at J, leaving 3 bases unmatched. The CDR3 is 15 residues long. Germline CDR1 reads SGHTA; CDR2 reads FQGNSA. The CDR3 bases are TGTGCCAGCAGCTTATCGACTAGCGCCTCCTACGAGCAGTACTTC. Its translation is CASSLSTSASYEQYF.

The CDR3 region is CSVGGTGGREKLFF. Written as DNA, the CDR3 is TGCAGCGTCGGCGGGACAGGGGGCAGGGAAAAACTGTTTTTT. V usage is TRBV29-1 and J usage is TRBJ1-4; TRBD1 matches 12 bases. Germline loops: CDR1 SQVTM, CDR2 ANQGSEA. The CDR3 length is 14 residues. The V gene end was trimmed by 6 bases and the J gene end by 8 bases; junction bases not matched to a gene: 7.

The chain uses TRBV6-6 and TRBJ1-1; maybe TRBD1 (6 bases). Germline-derived CDR1 and CDR2 are MNHNY and SVGAGI (reference sequence). The CDR3 consists of 14 residues. Trimming removed 3 bases at V and 7 bases at J, with 15 bases between. The CDR3 nucleotides read TGTGCCAGCAGTTATAAAAGGGGGGGTGGTGAAGCTTTCTTT. Its protein product is CASSYKRGGGEAFF.

V gene TRBV30 combines with J gene TRBJ1-2; unclear D gene. The CDR3 runs to 12 residues. V lost 0 bases to trimming and J lost 9 bases, with 11 bases between them. Germline V gives CDR1 GTSNPN, CDR2 SVGIG (reference sequence). The CDR3 sequence: CAWSVGFGSYTF. CDR3 nucleotides: TGTGCCTGGAGTGTCGGGTTTGGAAGCTACACCTTC.

The chain combines TRBV7-2 with TRBJ2-1, with 7 bases matching TRBD2. With V trimmed by 1 base and J by 5 bases, 11 bases remained unmatched. The germline CDR1 and CDR2 sequences are SGHTA and FQGNSA. The CDR3 is 17 amino acids. The CDR3 nucleotides are TGTGCCAGCAGCTTAGTAGGGTGGGCTAGCGGAGACAATGAGCAGTTCTTC. Its translation: CASSLVGWASGDNEQFF.